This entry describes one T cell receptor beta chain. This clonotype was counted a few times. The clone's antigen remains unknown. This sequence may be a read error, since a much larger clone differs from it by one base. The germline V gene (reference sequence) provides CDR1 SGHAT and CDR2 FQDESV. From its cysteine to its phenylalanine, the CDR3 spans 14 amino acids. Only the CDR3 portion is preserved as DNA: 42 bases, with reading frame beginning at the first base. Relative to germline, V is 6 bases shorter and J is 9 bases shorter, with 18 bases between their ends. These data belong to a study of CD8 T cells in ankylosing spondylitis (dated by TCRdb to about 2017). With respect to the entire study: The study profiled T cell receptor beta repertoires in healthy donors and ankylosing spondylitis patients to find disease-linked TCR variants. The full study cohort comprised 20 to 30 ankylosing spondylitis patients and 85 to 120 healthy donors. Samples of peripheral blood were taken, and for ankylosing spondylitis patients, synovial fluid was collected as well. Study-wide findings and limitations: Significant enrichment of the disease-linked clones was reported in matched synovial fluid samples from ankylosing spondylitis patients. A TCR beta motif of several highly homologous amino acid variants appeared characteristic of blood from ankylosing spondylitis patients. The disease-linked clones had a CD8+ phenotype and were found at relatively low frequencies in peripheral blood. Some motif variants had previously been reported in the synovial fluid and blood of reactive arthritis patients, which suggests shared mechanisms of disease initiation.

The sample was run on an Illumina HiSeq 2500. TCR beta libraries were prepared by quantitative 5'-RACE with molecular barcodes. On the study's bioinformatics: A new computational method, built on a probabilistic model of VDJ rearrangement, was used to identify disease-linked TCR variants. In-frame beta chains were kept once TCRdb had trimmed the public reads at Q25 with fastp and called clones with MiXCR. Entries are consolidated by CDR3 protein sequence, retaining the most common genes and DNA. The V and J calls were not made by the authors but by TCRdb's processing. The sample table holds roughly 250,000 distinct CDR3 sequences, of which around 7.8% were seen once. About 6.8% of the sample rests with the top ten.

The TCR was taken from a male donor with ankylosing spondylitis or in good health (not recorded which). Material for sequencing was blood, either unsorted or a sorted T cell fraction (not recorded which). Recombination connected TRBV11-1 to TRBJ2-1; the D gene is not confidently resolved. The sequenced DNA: TGTGCCAGCAGTCCAGATCATGCCGCTCCTGAGCAGTTCTTC. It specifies CASSPDHAAPEQFF.